This is a list of T cell receptor beta chains from one sample in a study of neurological immune-mediated disorders. TCRdb re-called the 5' RACE reads with MiXCR, one entry per CDR3 protein. The repertoire holds fewer than 85,000 distinct CDR3 sequences, with 17% as singletons. Material: PBMCs. The receptors shown here come from a woman between 40 and 50 years old in good health. Each CDR3 is given with its conserved first and last residue. A D gene is named only where the DNA matches it firmly.

D: -; J: TRBJ2-3; V: TRBV7-2; CDR3: CASSLQEYTDTQYF
D: -; J: TRBJ1-5; V: TRBV18; CDR3: CASSPGQKTPQHF
D: -; J: TRBJ2-3; V: TRBV3-1; CDR3: CASSQDLQDTQYF
D: TRBD1; J: TRBJ1-6; V: TRBV6-1; CDR3: CAGRRGQHNSPLHF
D: TRBD2; J: TRBJ2-5; V: TRBV5-1; CDR3: CASSLETSGGEETQYF
D: -; J: TRBJ1-5; V: TRBV28; CDR3: CASSTDGGRMAQHF
D: -; J: TRBJ2-1; V: TRBV3-1; CDR3: CASSPQYLAPPYNEQFF
D: TRBD2; J: TRBJ2-1; V: TRBV6-5; CDR3: CASSYYPRTSGGRSYNEQFF
D: -; J: TRBJ2-2; V: TRBV5-1; CDR3: CASSLIRAMSAGELFF
D: TRBD1; J: TRBJ2-3; V: TRBV5-1; CDR3: CASSGRQGGTDTQYF
D: -; J: TRBJ2-1; V: TRBV5-5; CDR3: CASSFGPSPSNEQFF
D: -; J: TRBJ2-5; V: TRBV7-2; CDR3: CASSLARGPETQYF
D: -; J: TRBJ2-7; V: TRBV6-2/TRBV6-3; CDR3: CASRGTGTYEQYF
D: TRBD2; J: TRBJ2-1; V: TRBV4-3; CDR3: CASSQDWPGGLDEQFF
D: -; J: TRBJ2-7; V: TRBV28; CDR3: CASSPPGVLSYEQYF
D: TRBD2; J: TRBJ2-2; V: TRBV10-3; CDR3: CAISELAGVTGELFF
D: TRBD1; J: TRBJ2-2; V: TRBV10-3; CDR3: CAISQGAGELFF
D: -; J: TRBJ1-1; V: TRBV12-5; CDR3: CASGPPAAFF
D: -; J: TRBJ2-3; V: TRBV5-4; CDR3: CASRVGGPSTDTQYF
D: -; J: TRBJ2-3; V: TRBV5-5; CDR3: CASSWSAGVGDTQYF
D: -; J: TRBJ1-4; V: TRBV20-1; CDR3: CSAIRRVNEKLFF
D: -; J: TRBJ1-6; V: TRBV25-1; CDR3: CASRNRANSPLHF
D: TRBD2; J: TRBJ2-5; V: TRBV28; CDR3: CASSPGGTYQETQYF
D: -; J: TRBJ2-2; V: TRBV2; CDR3: CASSGVALNTGELFF
D: -; J: TRBJ2-7; V: TRBV14; CDR3: CASSQKGNGYEQYF
D: TRBD2; J: TRBJ2-1; V: TRBV7-2; CDR3: CASSTNSGGYNEQFF
D: -; J: TRBJ2-1; V: TRBV5-1; CDR3: CASSLESAGGTNEQFF
D: TRBD1; J: TRBJ1-3; V: TRBV7-2; CDR3: CASSTGQGARSGNTIYF
D: -; J: TRBJ2-4; V: TRBV7-2; CDR3: CASSPGGFIAKNIQYF
D: -; J: TRBJ1-1; V: TRBV20-1; CDR3: CSALPSGLKGNTEAFF
D: TRBD2; J: TRBJ2-5; V: TRBV18; CDR3: CASSPVRTSGVQETQYF
D: -; J: TRBJ2-2; V: TRBV20-1; CDR3: CSASVGKNTGELFF
D: -; J: TRBJ1-2; V: TRBV12-3/TRBV12-4; CDR3: CASRRTDLYGYTF
D: -; J: TRBJ1-5; V: TRBV7-6; CDR3: CASSLGPAGNQPQHF
D: -; J: TRBJ2-3; V: TRBV9; CDR3: CASSFTGSADTQYF
D: TRBD2; J: TRBJ2-3; V: TRBV5-1; CDR3: CASSVSGDTDTQYF
D: -; J: TRBJ2-3; V: TRBV6-5; CDR3: CASSYSNQRSTDTQYF
D: TRBD2; J: TRBJ2-3; V: TRBV7-2; CDR3: CASSLGLAGRTDTQYF
D: TRBD2; J: TRBJ2-5; V: TRBV3-1; CDR3: CASNLAGGGETQYF
D: TRBD2; J: TRBJ2-7; V: TRBV7-8; CDR3: CASSLRNIGPAGGRYEQYF
D: TRBD1; J: TRBJ2-5; V: TRBV5-1; CDR3: CASSLGQPGETQYF
D: -; J: TRBJ2-2; V: TRBV6-2/TRBV6-3; CDR3: CASHPGQVNTGELFF
D: TRBD2; J: TRBJ2-1; V: TRBV20-1; CDR3: CIPTSGAYNEQFF
D: -; J: TRBJ1-1; V: TRBV7-2; CDR3: CASSPWGGNTEAFF
D: TRBD1; J: TRBJ1-2; V: TRBV15; CDR3: CATSREDRGNYGYTF
D: TRBD2; J: TRBJ2-1; V: TRBV5-1; CDR3: CASSFIAGAGNEQFF
D: TRBD1; J: TRBJ1-1; V: TRBV12-3/TRBV12-4; CDR3: CASSRTMVGTGARNTEAFF
D: -; J: TRBJ1-1; V: TRBV19; CDR3: CAGKGDTEAFF
D: -; J: TRBJ2-5; V: TRBV6-5; CDR3: CASSYRREETQYF
D: TRBD2; J: TRBJ2-2; V: TRBV5-1; CDR3: CASSLASGANTGELFF
D: -; J: TRBJ1-1; V: TRBV20-1; CDR3: CSARDRAAKDTEAFF
D: TRBD1; J: TRBJ1-4; V: TRBV7-2; CDR3: CASSLGGTGDEKLFF
D: -; J: TRBJ1-5; V: TRBV12-3/TRBV12-4; CDR3: CASSILGTGNQPQHF
D: TRBD1; J: TRBJ1-2; V: TRBV5-1; CDR3: CASSSFSGTGDVSGFGYTF
D: -; J: TRBJ2-6; V: TRBV27; CDR3: CASRDYNGANVLTF
D: -; J: TRBJ2-3; V: TRBV5-1; CDR3: CASSLVEGDTQYF
D: TRBD1; J: TRBJ2-2; V: TRBV7-2; CDR3: CASREGTVHTGELFF